This T cell receptor beta chain is from a study of PD-L1 blockade in urothelial cancer. Across the whole study: Males with bladder-origin urothelial cancer made up about 85% of the roughly 29 patients.

Whole-study results and caveats: Clones that were tumor-associated expanded more in the blood of durable-benefit patients at 3 weeks.

Templates that were synthetic TCR analogs were spiked into each PCR. Generated by immunoSEQ multiplex PCR, the TCRdb table keeps only in-frame clones and is missing some. The table records approximately 100,000 clones, 70% to 85% of them present only once. This clone was counted a few times. What it binds is unknown. The germline gives CDR1 MNHNY, CDR2 SVGAGI (reference sequence). CDR3 length equals 13 residues. The V and J ends lost 5 bases and 5 bases, in that order; junction bases with no gene match: 2. The material was PBMCs, obtained around atezolizumab (anti-PD-L1) treatment. The chain recombines TRBV6-6 with TRBJ1-2; 10 nucleotides match TRBD1. The receptor comes from a man aged 45-60 years with urothelial cancer. The CDR3 is CASSRGQGYGYTF. Written as DNA, the CDR3 is TGTGCCAGCAGTCGGGGACAGGGGTATGGCTACACCTTC.